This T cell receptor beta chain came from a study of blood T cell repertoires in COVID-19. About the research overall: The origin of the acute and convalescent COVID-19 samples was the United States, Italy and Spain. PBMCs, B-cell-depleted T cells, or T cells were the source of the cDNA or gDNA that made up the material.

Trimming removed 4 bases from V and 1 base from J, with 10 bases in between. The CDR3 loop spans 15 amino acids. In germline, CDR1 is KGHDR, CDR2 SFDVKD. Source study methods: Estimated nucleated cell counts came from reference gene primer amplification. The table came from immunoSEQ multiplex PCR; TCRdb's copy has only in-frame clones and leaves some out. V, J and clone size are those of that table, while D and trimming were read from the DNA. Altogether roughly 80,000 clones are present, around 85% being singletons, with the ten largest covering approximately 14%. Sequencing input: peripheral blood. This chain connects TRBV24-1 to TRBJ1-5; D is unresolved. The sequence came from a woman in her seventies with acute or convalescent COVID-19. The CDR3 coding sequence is TGTGCCACCAGTGAAGGGAGTCAGAGCAATCAGCCCCAGCATTTT. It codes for CATSEGSQSNQPQHF.